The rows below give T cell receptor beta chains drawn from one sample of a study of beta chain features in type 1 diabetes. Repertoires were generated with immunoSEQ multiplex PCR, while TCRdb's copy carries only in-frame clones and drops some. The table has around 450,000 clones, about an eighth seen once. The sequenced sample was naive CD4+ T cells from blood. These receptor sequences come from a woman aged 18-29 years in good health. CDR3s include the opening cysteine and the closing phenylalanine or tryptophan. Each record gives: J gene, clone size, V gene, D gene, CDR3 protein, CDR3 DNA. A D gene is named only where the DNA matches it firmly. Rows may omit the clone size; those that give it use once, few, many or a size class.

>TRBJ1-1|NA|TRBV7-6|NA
CASSFGGKYTEAFF
TGTGCCAGCAGCTTTGGGGGCAAATACACTGAAGCTTTCTTT
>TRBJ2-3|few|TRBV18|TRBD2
CASSPRAGGTDTQYF
TGTGCCAGCTCACCACGGGCGGGAGGCACAGATACGCAGTATTTT
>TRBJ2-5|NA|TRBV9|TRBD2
CASSLSASGETQYF
TGTGCCAGCAGCTTATCGGCTAGCGGGGAGACCCAGTACTTC
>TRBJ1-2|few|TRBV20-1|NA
CSARDDDGYTF
TGCAGTGCTAGAGACGATGACGGCTACACCTTC
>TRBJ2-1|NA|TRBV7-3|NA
CASSLFAGQYNEQFF
TGTGCCAGCAGCCTCTTTGCGGGACAGTACAATGAGCAGTTCTTC
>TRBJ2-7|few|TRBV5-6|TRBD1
CASSRPGQGYEQYF
TGTGCCAGCAGCAGGCCGGGACAGGGCTACGAGCAGTACTTC
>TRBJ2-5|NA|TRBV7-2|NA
CASSLSWSEETQYF
TGTGCCAGCAGCTTATCATGGTCCGAGGAGACCCAGTACTTC
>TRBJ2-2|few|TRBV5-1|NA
CASSINTGPPVELFF
TGCGCCAGCAGCATAAACACCGGGCCCCCGGTGGAGCTGTTTTTT
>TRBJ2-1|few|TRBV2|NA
CASSDVGKSYNEQFF
TGTGCCAGCAGTGACGTAGGGAAGTCCTACAATGAGCAGTTCTTC
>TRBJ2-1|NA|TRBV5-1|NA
CASTREGSYNEQFF
TGCGCCAGCACAAGGGAAGGATCCTACAATGAGCAGTTCTTC
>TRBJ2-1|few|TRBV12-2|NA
CASRSFSGATGYNEQFF
TGTGCAAGTCGCTCATTCTCCGGGGCAACGGGCTACAATGAGCAGTTCTTC
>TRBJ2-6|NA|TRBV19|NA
CASTHSGANVLTF
TGTGCCAGTACCCACTCTGGGGCCAACGTCCTGACTTTC
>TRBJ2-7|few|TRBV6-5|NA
CASSRGRGRSEQYF
TGTGCCAGCAGTCGGGGCCGCGGTCGGAGCGAGCAGTACTTC
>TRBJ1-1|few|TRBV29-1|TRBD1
CSVVYRDRVLNTEAFF
TGCAGCGTTGTTTATCGGGACAGGGTTCTGAACACTGAAGCTTTCTTT
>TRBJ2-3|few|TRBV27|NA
CASSFRGQADTQYF
TGTGCCAGCAGTTTTCGAGGTCAGGCAGATACGCAGTATTTT
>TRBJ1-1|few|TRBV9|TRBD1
CASSARGTENTEAFF
TGTGCCAGCAGCGCCCGGGGGACAGAGAACACTGAAGCTTTCTTT
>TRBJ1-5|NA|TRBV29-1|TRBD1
CSVATGTAWGHNQPQHF
TGCAGCGTCGCCACCGGGACAGCTTGGGGTCACAATCAGCCCCAGCATTTT
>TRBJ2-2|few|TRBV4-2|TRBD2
CASSKGSGRNTGELFF
TGTGCCAGCAGCAAGGGTAGCGGGAGGAACACCGGGGAGCTGTTTTTT
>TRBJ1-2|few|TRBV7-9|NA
CASSLGTYRGEYGYTF
TGTGCCAGCAGCTTAGGAACCTACAGAGGGGAATATGGCTACACCTTC
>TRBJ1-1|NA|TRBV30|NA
CAWNAGSTLSEAFF
TGTGCCTGGAATGCGGGGTCGACCTTATCTGAAGCTTTCTTT
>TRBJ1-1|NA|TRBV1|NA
CTSSHRDTEAFF
TGCACCAGCAGCCACCGCGACACTGAAGCTTTCTTT
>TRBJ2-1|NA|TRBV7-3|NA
CASSFGPSSYNEQFF
TGTGCCAGCAGCTTTGGGCCGAGCTCCTACAATGAGCAGTTCTTC
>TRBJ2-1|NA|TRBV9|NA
CASSVAEQAYNEQFF
TGTGCCAGCAGCGTAGCTGAACAGGCCTACAATGAGCAGTTCTTC
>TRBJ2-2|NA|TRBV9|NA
CASSVEAVPSGELFF
TGTGCCAGCAGCGTAGAGGCGGTCCCCAGCGGGGAGCTGTTTTTT
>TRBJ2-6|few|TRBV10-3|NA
CAISAGSSGANVLTF
TGTGCCATCAGCGCCGGTAGCTCTGGGGCCAACGTCCTGACTTTC
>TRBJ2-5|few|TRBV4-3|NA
CASSQGGPRETQYF
TGCGCCAGCAGCCAAGGGGGACCGCGAGAGACCCAGTACTTC
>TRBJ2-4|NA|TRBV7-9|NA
CASSLGWLQNIQYF
TGTGCCAGCAGCCTAGGATGGTTGCAGAACATTCAGTACTTC
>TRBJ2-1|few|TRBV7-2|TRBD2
CASSTKRGAYNEQFF
TGTGCCAGCAGCACCAAGCGGGGGGCCTACAATGAGCAGTTCTTC
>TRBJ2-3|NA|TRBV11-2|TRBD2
CASSLRVGRAGTDTQYF
TGTGCCAGCAGCTTACGGGTCGGGAGGGCCGGCACAGATACGCAGTATTTT
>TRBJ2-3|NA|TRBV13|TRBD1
CASSSDRVYTQYF
TGTGCCAGCAGCTCGGACAGGGTCTATACGCAGTATTTT
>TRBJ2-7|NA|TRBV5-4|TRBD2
CASSSSGISYEQYF
TGTGCCAGCAGCTCTAGCGGGATCTCCTACGAGCAGTACTTC
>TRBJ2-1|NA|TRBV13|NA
CASSLRRSSYNEQFF
TGTGCCAGCAGCTTACGGCGGAGCTCCTACAATGAGCAGTTCTTC
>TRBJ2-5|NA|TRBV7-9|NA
CASSLTRLGQETQYF
TGTGCCAGCAGCTTAACGAGGTTAGGCCAAGAGACCCAGTACTTC
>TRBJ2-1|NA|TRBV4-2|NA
CASSHARGYYNEQFF
TGTGCCAGCAGCCATGCCCGGGGTTACTACAATGAGCAGTTCTTC
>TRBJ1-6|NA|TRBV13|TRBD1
CASSLGLGQVGSPLHF
TGTGCCAGCAGCTTAGGTTTGGGACAGGTGGGATCACCCCTCCACTTT
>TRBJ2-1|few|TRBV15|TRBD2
CATSGLAGLRNYNEQFF
TGTGCCACCAGTGGACTAGCGGGCCTAAGGAACTACAATGAGCAGTTCTTC
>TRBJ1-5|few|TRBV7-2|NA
CASSLAGVPAQHF
TGTGCCAGCAGCTTAGCAGGCGTGCCCGCCCAGCATTTT
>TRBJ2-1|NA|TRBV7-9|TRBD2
CASSSGKSSGSPEQFF
TGTGCCAGCAGCTCAGGGAAGTCTAGCGGGAGTCCTGAGCAGTTCTTC
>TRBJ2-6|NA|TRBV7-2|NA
CASSFSSGANVLTF
TGTGCCAGCAGCTTCAGCTCTGGGGCCAACGTCCTGACTTTC
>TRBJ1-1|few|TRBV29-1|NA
CSVAGTSTNTEAFF
TGCAGCGTTGCTGGGACCTCTACGAACACTGAAGCTTTCTTT
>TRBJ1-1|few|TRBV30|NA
CAWGRGGTEAFF
TGTGCCTGGGGGCGGGGAGGCACTGAAGCTTTCTTT
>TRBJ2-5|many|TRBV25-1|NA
CASSATPRGTQYF
TGTGCCAGCAGTGCCACACCCCGGGGGACCCAGTACTTC
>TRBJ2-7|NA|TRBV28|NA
CASRFGAGQFYEQYF
TGTGCCAGCAGATTCGGGGCAGGTCAATTCTACGAGCAGTACTTC
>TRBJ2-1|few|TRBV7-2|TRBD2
CASSPDGRGGYNEQFF
TGTGCCAGCAGTCCCGATGGGCGGGGGGGCTACAATGAGCAGTTCTTC
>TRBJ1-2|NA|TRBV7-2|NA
CASSLDVVYGYTF
TGTGCCAGCAGCTTAGATGTGGTCTATGGCTACACCTTC
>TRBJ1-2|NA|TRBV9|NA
CASSPRGTPEGYGYTF
TGTGCCAGCAGCCCCAGAGGGACCCCCGAGGGCTATGGCTACACCTTC
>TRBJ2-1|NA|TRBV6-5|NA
CASRADRTPYNEQFF
TGTGCCAGCAGGGCTGACAGGACACCCTACAATGAGCAGTTCTTC
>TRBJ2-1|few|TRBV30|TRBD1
CAWSVLRTGSSYNEQFF
TGTGCCTGGAGTGTACTGAGGACAGGAAGCTCCTACAATGAGCAGTTCTTC
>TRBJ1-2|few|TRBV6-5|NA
CASRPDSGLGYTF
TGTGCCAGCAGACCCGACAGTGGGCTCGGCTACACCTTC
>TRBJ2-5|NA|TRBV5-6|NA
CASSLRRGIKQETQYF
TGTGCCAGCAGCTTAAGGAGAGGGATCAAACAAGAGACCCAGTACTTC
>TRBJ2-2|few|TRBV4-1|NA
CASSPRDGPGTGELFF
TGCGCCAGCAGCCCACGGGACGGTCCCGGCACCGGGGAGCTGTTTTTT
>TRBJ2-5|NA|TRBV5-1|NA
CASSQALGGLETQYF
TGCGCCAGCAGCCAGGCCTTAGGGGGGCTGGAGACCCAGTACTTC
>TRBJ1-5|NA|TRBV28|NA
CASSPPGQPQHF
TGTGCCAGCAGTCCCCCGGGACAGCCCCAGCATTTT
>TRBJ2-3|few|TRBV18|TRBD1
CASSPLGTGKDTQYF
TGTGCCAGCTCACCATTGGGGACAGGGAAAGATACGCAGTATTTT
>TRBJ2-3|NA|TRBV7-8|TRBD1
CASSSNRGPTDTQYF
TGTGCCAGCAGCTCCAACAGGGGACCCACAGATACGCAGTATTTT